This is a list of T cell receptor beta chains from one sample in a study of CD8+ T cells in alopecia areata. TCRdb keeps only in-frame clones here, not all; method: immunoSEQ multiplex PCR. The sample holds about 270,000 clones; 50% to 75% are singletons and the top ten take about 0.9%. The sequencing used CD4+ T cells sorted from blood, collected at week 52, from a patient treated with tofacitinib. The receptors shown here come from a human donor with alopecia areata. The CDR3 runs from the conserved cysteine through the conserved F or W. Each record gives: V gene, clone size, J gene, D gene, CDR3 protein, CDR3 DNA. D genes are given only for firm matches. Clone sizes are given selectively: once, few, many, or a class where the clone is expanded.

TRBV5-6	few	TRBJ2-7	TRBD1	CASSYTGAYEQYF	TGTGCCAGCAGCTATACAGGGGCCTACGAGCAGTACTTC
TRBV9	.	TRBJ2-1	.	CASGTRRGSYNEQFF	TGTGCCAGCGGAACCCGGCGGGGCTCCTACAATGAGCAGTTCTTC
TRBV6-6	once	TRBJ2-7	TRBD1	CASSHMGQGYEQYF	TGTGCCAGCAGCCACATGGGACAGGGTTACGAGCAGTACTTC
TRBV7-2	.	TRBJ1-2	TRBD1	CASSPRDRVNGYTF	TGTGCCAGCAGCCCCCGGGACAGGGTCAATGGCTACACCTTC
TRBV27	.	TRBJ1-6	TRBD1	CASNSGTGASPLHF	TGTGCCAGCAACTCCGGGACAGGGGCTTCACCCCTCCACTTT
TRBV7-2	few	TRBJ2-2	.	CASRGVGLAGELFF	TGTGCCAGCAGGGGTGTAGGGCTGGCCGGGGAGCTGTTTTTT
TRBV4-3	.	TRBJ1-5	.	CASSQENANQPQHF	TGCGCCAGCAGCCAAGAGAACGCCAATCAGCCCCAGCATTTT
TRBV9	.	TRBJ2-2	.	CASSPLIPTGELFF	TGTGCCAGCAGCCCCCTTATTCCCACCGGGGAGCTGTTTTTT
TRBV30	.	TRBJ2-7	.	CAWSRRSYEQYF	TGTGCCTGGTCCCGGCGATCCTACGAGCAGTACTTC
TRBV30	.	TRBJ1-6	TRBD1	CAWGDRSAIYNSPLHF	TGTGCCTGGGGGGACAGATCGGCGATATATAATTCACCCCTCCACTTT
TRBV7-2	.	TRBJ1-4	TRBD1	CASSLAGQGYEKLFF	TGTGCCAGCAGCCTGGCGGGACAGGGCTATGAAAAACTGTTTTTT
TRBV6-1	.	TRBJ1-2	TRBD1	CASSPLRQGLGYTF	TGTGCCAGCAGTCCTCTACGACAGGGTTTGGGCTACACCTTC
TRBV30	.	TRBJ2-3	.	CAWSVQAGTDTQYF	TGTGCCTGGAGTGTACAGGCCGGGACAGATACGCAGTATTTT
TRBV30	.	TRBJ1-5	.	CAWNGGGGQPQHF	TGTGCCTGGAACGGGGGAGGGGGTCAGCCCCAGCATTTT
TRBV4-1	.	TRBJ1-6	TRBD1	CASSLLPGQGTPLHF	TGCGCCAGCAGCCTATTGCCGGGACAGGGTACACCCCTCCACTTT
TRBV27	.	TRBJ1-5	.	CASSPRVNQPQHF	TGTGCCAGCAGTCCCAGGGTCAATCAGCCCCAGCATTTT
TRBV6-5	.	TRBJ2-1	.	CASSLGHYNEQFF	TGTGCCAGCAGCCTGGGACATTACAATGAGCAGTTCTTC
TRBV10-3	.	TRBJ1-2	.	CAISGTPGLHGYTF	TGTGCCATCAGTGGTACACCGGGACTTCATGGCTACACCTTC
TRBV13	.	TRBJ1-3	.	CASSMTGSSAYF	TGTGCCAGCAGCATGACCGGGAGTTCGGCCTATTTT
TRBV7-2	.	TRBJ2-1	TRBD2	CASSHGTSGGDEQFF	TGTGCCAGCAGCCACGGGACTAGCGGTGGGGATGAGCAGTTCTTC
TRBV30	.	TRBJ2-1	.	CAWSSGFNEQFF	TGTGCCTGGAGCTCGGGGTTCAATGAGCAGTTCTTC